This T cell receptor beta chain was captured by sequencing in a study of response to subunit inactivated influenza vaccine (dated by TCRdb to the late 2010s). With respect to the entire study: Deep quantitative profiling of the T cell receptor repertoire was used in the study to follow responses to a trivalent subunit inactivated influenza vaccine.

Libraries came from RT-PCR. The listed sequencing device is Illumina HiSeq 2500. TCRdb redid the processing of the public reads, applying fastp at Q25 and MiXCR, and retained in-frame beta chains. CDR3 protein sequences are deduplicated, and each keeps its most common genes and DNA. The sample table shows about 520,000 distinct CDR3 sequences, and approximately 7.3% are seen once. The ten most abundant clones make up about an eighth of the sample. On the study overall, not on this receptor specifically: It was suggested by the authors that each seasonal influenza vaccination may recruit only a limited number of new T cells.

The V end loses 7 bases and the J end loses 0 bases, and a stretch of 3 bases separates them. The germline V gene sets CDR1 to SNHLY and CDR2 to FYNNEI. The CDR3 covers 11 residues, taking in both the cysteine and the phenylalanine. Here the CDR3 DNA is all that survives: 33 bases in frame from base 1. This clonotype was counted at least ten times. It lacks a known antigen. Base qualities were left out, and no much larger clone turns up one base away. The sequenced sample was PBMCs from blood, obtained less than 30 months after vaccination. Recombination linked TRBV2 to TRBJ1-2; too little of a D gene remains to name it. This clonotype was sampled from a man aged 50 to 75 who received an inactivated influenza vaccine. Donor details come from another sample of the same person, matched by shared clones. The CDR3 region: CASNSNYGYTF. Read as DNA, the sequence is TGTGCCAGCAATTCTAACTATGGCTACACCTTC.